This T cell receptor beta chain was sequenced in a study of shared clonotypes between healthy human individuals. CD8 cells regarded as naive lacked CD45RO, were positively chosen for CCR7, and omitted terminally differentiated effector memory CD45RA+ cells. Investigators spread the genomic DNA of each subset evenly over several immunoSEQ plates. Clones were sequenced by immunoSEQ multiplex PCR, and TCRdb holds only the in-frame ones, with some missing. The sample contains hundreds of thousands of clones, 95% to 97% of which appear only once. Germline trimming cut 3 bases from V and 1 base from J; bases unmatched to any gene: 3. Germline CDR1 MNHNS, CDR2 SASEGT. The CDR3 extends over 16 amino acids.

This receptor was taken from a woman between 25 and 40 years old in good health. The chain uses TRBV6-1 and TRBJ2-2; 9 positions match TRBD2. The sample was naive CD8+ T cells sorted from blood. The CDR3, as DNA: TGTGCCAGCAGTGAGTTTAGCGGGGGGAACACCGGGGAGCTGTTTTTT. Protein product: CASSEFSGGNTGELFF.